These 25 T cell receptor beta chains came from one sample sequenced in a study of cytomegalovirus exposure and HLA in healthy donors. PCR was performed using 60 Vbeta and 13 Jbeta primers. Profiling relied on immunoSEQ multiplex PCR, and the TCRdb table lists in-frame clones only, not all of them. The table includes hundreds of thousands of clones, 85% to 90% detected once. The specimen sequenced was PBMCs. These TCRs come from a young woman in good health and CMV-seronegative.

The chain employs TRBV5-6 and TRBJ2-5; D is perhaps TRBD1 (6 bases). The end of the DNA is better explained by TRBJ2-7, so the J call may be wrong. There are 13 residues in the CDR3. Germline V gene data show CDR1 as SGHDT and CDR2 as YYEEEE. DNA for the CDR3: TGTGCCAGCAGTACCGGGACATCTTACGAGCAGTACTTC. Translation gives CASSTGTSYEQYF.

In its sample, this clone was seen a few times. V is TRBV5-1 and J is TRBJ2-7, with TRBD2 as a possible D gene (5 bases). The CDR3 runs 14 residues. Trimming took off 2 bases at V and 2 bases at J, with 11 bases between the two ends. Looked up from germline, CDR1 is SGHRS and CDR2 is YFSETQ. CDR3 sequence reads: CASSFRGRTYEQYF. The CDR3, as DNA: TGCGCCAGCAGCTTTCGGGGAAGGACCTACGAGCAGTACTTC. The full variable domain, its missing parts supplied by reference TRBV5-1 and TRBJ2-7, is KAGVTQTPRYLIKTRGQQVTLSCSPISGHRSVSWYQQTPGQGLQFLFEYFSETQRNKGNFPGRFSGRQFSNSRSEMNVSTLELGDSALYLCASSFRGRTYEQYFGPGTRLTVT.

The chain couples TRBV7-3 to TRBJ2-1; TRBD1 is a possible D gene (5 bases). CDR3 size: 16 residues. Trimming shortened V by 3 bases and J by 3 bases, and 15 bases separated the two germline ends. From germline, CDR1 is SGHTA and CDR2 FQGTGA. For the CDR3, the DNA is TGTGCCAGCAGCTTTTCCCTGGACACCAACTACAATGAGCAGTTCTTC. Amino acids: CASSFSLDTNYNEQFF. The variable domain in full, completed from reference TRBV7-3 and TRBJ2-1, reads GAGVSQTPSNKVTEKGKYVELRCDPISGHTALYWYRQSLGQGPEFLIYFQGTGAADDSGLPNDRFFAVRPEGSVSTLKIQRTERGDSAVYLCASSFSLDTNYNEQFFGPGTRLTVL.

The chain has TRBV2 and TRBJ1-3, with a tentative D call TRBD1 (6 bases). Germline V gene lookup returns CDR1 SNHLY and CDR2 FYNNEI. Deletions cut 7 bases from V and 3 bases from J, with 19 bases between. The CDR3 has 16 residues. The CDR3 is CASTRSSGEGGNTIYF. CDR3 nucleotides: TGTGCCAGCACCCGGTCATCAGGGGAAGGTGGAAACACCATATATTTT.

The V gene is TRBV5-1, the J gene TRBJ2-3; 11 positions agree with TRBD2. J lost 4 bases, V lost 2 bases, and 6 bases had no gene match. This CDR3 has 16 residues. The germline V gene encodes CDR1 SGHRS and CDR2 YFSETQ. The CDR3 is CASSFRSGGVSDTQYF. The CDR3 coding sequence is TGCGCCAGCAGCTTCCGTAGCGGGGGGGTTTCAGATACGCAGTATTTT.

This clone was detected only once. V usage is TRBV13 and J usage is TRBJ1-4; D is possibly TRBD1 (5 bases). Germline CDR1 is PRHDT and CDR2 is FYEKMQ (reference sequence). This CDR3 comprises 15 residues. V shed 5 bases and J shed 1 base, with 11 bases lying between them. The CDR3 spells CASSPGGLTNEKLFF. In DNA form, the CDR3 reads TGTGCCAGCAGCCCGGGGGGATTAACTAATGAAAAACTGTTTTTT.

The V call is TRBV30, the J call TRBJ2-5; D is possibly TRBD1 (6 bases). The tail of the sequence fits TRBJ2-7 better, so the J call may be wrong. The CDR3 covers 13 residues. The germline V gene has CDR1 GTSNPN and CDR2 SVGIG (reference sequence). CDR3 sequence: CAWEGTKSYEQYF. CDR3 bases: TGTGCCTGGGAGGGGACAAAGTCCTACGAGCAGTACTTC.

The chain links TRBV7-3 to TRBJ2-1; 10 bases line up with TRBD2. This CDR3 has 15 amino acids. Germline V lookup: CDR1 SGHTA, CDR2 FQGTGA. The V segment lost 7 bases and the J segment 5 bases; nucleotides outside the gene matches: 8. The CDR3 here is CASTLLAGTDNEQFF. CDR3 DNA: TGTGCCAGCACCCTACTAGCGGGGACCGACAATGAGCAGTTCTTC.

The chain uses TRBV7-9 and TRBJ1-3; TRBD1 agrees at 7 bases. V dropped 5 bases and J dropped 4; count of bases not matched to a gene: 11. This CDR3 region has 16 residues. Germline V CDR1 and CDR2: SEHNR, FQNEAQ (reference sequence). This CDR3 is CASSLPLQGSGNTIYF. CDR3 nucleotides: TGTGCCAGCAGCCTCCCTTTACAGGGGTCAGGAAACACCATATATTTT. Supplemented by reference TRBV7-9 and TRBJ1-3, the full variable domain reads DTGVSQNPRHKITKRGQNVTFRCDPISEHNRLYWYRQTLGQGPEFLTYFQNEAQLEKSRLLSDRFSAERPKGSFSTLEIQRTEQGDSAMYLCASSLPLQGSGNTIYFGEGSWLTVV.

The chain recombines TRBV27 with TRBJ1-1; perhaps TRBD1 as D (5 bases). The CDR3 runs to 16 residues. V was cut by 2 bases and J by 0 bases, with 13 bases left in between. Germline V gene sequence: CDR1 MNHEY, CDR2 SMNVEV (reference sequence). CDR3 bases: TGTGCCAGCAGTTTAGAGTGGGGCAGCTTGAACACTGAAGCTTTCTTT. This gives the protein CASSLEWGSLNTEAFF.

This clone was seen a single time. This chain links TRBV7-6 with TRBJ2-7, with 7 nucleotides matching TRBD1. V trimming: 5 bases; J trimming: 3 bases; junction bases outside the gene matches: 13. The CDR3 spans 16 residues. The germline V gene has CDR1 SGHVS and CDR2 FNYEAQ. CDR3 sequence (DNA): TGTGCCAGCAGCCCTATAGGACAGGATAAAAACTACGAGCAGTACTTC. Protein product: CASSPIGQDKNYEQYF.

The chain carries TRBV29-1 and TRBJ2-3; 13 bases are a match to TRBD2. V lost 7 bases, J lost 0 bases, and 1 base stayed unmatched. CDR1 SQVTM and CDR2 ANQGSEA come from the germline V gene. The length of the CDR3 is 14 residues. CDR3 in DNA: TGCAGCGGGGGACTAGCGGGGAGCACAGATACGCAGTATTTT. Protein product: CSGGLAGSTDTQYF.

The chain uses TRBV29-1 and TRBJ1-2; 9 bases match TRBD1. This CDR3 spans 17 amino acids. V trimming: 0 bases; J trimming: 3 bases; junction bases outside the gene matches: 11. Germline V gene lookup returns CDR1 SQVTM and CDR2 ANQGSEA. CDR3: CSVEDYALRTGDYGYTF. The CDR3 DNA reads TGCAGCGTTGAAGATTATGCCCTTCGGACAGGGGACTATGGCTACACCTTC.

J is TRBJ1-2 and V is TRBV6-1, with 8 nucleotides matching TRBD1. Germline V lookup: CDR1 MNHNS, CDR2 SASEGT. This CDR3 has 15 residues. The trim removed 5 bases at V and 2 bases at J, leaving 7 bases unmatched. DNA for the CDR3: TGTGCCAGCAGTTCTCCGGGACAGGACAACTATGGCTACACCTTC. Amino acid sequence: CASSSPGQDNYGYTF.

The genes are TRBV14 and TRBJ2-5; the D is unclear. CDR3 length equals 12 residues. Germline V gene lookup returns CDR1 SGHDN and CDR2 FVKESK. Trimming pared 4 bases from V and 1 base from J, leaving 4 bases between. Here the CDR3 reads CASSLIQETQYF. DNA for the CDR3: TGTGCCAGCAGCCTTATCCAAGAGACCCAGTACTTC.

This sequence joins TRBV5-6 and TRBJ2-7; no definite D call. CDR1 is SGHDT, CDR2 YYEEEE, per germline. V was cut by 2 bases and J by 7 bases, with 13 bases left in between. CDR3 size: 13 residues. The CDR3: CASSFLTSWEQYF. The CDR3 DNA is TGTGCCAGCAGCTTTCTAACTTCTTGGGAGCAGTACTTC.

The chain joins TRBV18 to TRBJ2-3; 10 bases line up with TRBD2. V lost 4 bases, J lost 5 bases, and 6 bases stayed unmatched. The CDR3 extends over 15 amino acids. Germline-derived CDR1 and CDR2 are KGHSH and LQKENI. DNA of the CDR3: TGTGCCAGCTCACAAGCGGGGGGGCCAGGAGATACGCAGTATTTT. It specifies CASSQAGGPGDTQYF.

The chain is built from TRBV4-2 and TRBJ2-5; TRBD2 matches 14 bases. The CDR3 covers 18 residues. Per germline, CDR1 LGHNA and CDR2 YNFKEQ. The trim removed 0 bases at V and 4 bases at J, leaving 7 bases unmatched. The CDR3 DNA is TGTGCCAGCAGCCAAGATTTGACTAGCGGGGGGGGGCTAGAGACCCAGTACTTC. Protein sequence: CASSQDLTSGGGLETQYF.

The rearrangement joins TRBV25-1 to TRBJ2-1; D uncertain. Trimming took off 4 bases at V and 0 bases at J, with 10 bases between the two ends. CDR1 is MGHDK, CDR2 SYGVNS, per germline. This CDR3 has 15 amino acids. The CDR3 region is CASSVEISSYNEQFF. The DNA of the CDR3 is TGTGCCAGCAGTGTCGAAATCAGCTCCTACAATGAGCAGTTCTTC.

This chain joins TRBV6-5 and TRBJ1-1; D might be TRBD1 (5 bases). This CDR3 region has 12 residues. Germline V gene lookup returns CDR1 MNHEY and CDR2 SVGAGI. Trimming pared 5 bases from V and 10 bases from J, leaving 14 bases between. The CDR3 DNA reads as TGTGCCAGCAGTCCGACAGATCGGTCAGCTTTCTTT. Translated, it gives CASSPTDRSAFF.

The chain carries TRBV2 and TRBJ2-5; the D gene is possibly TRBD2 (5 bases). The CDR3 covers 14 residues. CDR1 and CDR2 from the germline V gene are SNHLY and FYNNEI. V was pared by 11 bases and J by 5 bases, with 21 bases between. The chain's CDR3 is CAGHEGIVFETQYF. CDR3 coding DNA: TGTGCCGGTCACGAGGGAATCGTATTTGAGACCCAGTACTTC. The full variable domain, completed using reference TRBV2 and TRBJ2-5, is EPEVTQTPSHQVTQMGQEVILRCVPISNHLYFYWYRQILGQKVEFLVSFYNNEISEKSEIFDDQFSVERPDGSNFTLKIRSTKLEDSAMYFCAGHEGIVFETQYFGPGTRLLVL.

CDR3 loop: CAWSVEGNQPQHF. In DNA, the CDR3 is TGTGCCTGGAGTGTGGAGGGAAATCAGCCCCAGCATTTT. The rearrangement links TRBV30 to TRBJ1-5; D not certain. Germline-derived CDR1 and CDR2 are GTSNPN and SVGIG (reference sequence). The length of the CDR3 is 13 residues. The V gene lost 0 bases and the J gene lost 4 bases, with 7 bases spanning the gap.

The J gene is TRBJ1-4, the V gene TRBV2; no definite D call. V was cut by 7 bases and J by 4 bases, with 10 bases left in between. The CDR3 covers 13 residues. CDR1 SNHLY and CDR2 FYNNEI come from the germline V gene. CDR3 nucleotides: TGTGCCAGCAAAAGAGGGTTTAATGAAAAACTGTTTTTT. It encodes CASKRGFNEKLFF.

The chain uses TRBV7-9 and TRBJ2-1; TRBD1 might be the D (6 bases). Germline-derived CDR1 and CDR2 are SEHNR and FQNEAQ (reference sequence). Trimming took off 3 bases at V and 10 bases at J, with 13 bases between the two ends. CDR3 length equals 13 residues. This CDR3 is CASSLDPGTEQFF. Written as DNA, the CDR3 is TGTGCCAGCAGCTTGGATCCCGGGACAGAGCAGTTCTTC.

V gene TRBV19 combines with J gene TRBJ2-5; 7 bases align to TRBD2. Germline trimming cut 6 bases from V and 5 bases from J; bases unmatched to any gene: 12. The CDR3 spans 15 residues. Germline V gene data show CDR1 as LNHDA and CDR2 as SQIVND (reference sequence). DNA for the CDR3: TGTGCCAGTAGGATGGGAGGGTCTCGCGAGGAGACCCAGTACTTC. Translated, it gives CASRMGGSREETQYF. The complete variable domain, with remaining parts taken from reference TRBV19 and TRBJ2-5, reads DGGITQSPKYLFRKEGQNVTLSCEQNLNHDAMYWYRQDPGQGLRLIYYSQIVNDFQKGDIAEGYSVSREKKESFPLTVTSAQKNPTAFYLCASRMGGSREETQYFGPGTRLLVL.